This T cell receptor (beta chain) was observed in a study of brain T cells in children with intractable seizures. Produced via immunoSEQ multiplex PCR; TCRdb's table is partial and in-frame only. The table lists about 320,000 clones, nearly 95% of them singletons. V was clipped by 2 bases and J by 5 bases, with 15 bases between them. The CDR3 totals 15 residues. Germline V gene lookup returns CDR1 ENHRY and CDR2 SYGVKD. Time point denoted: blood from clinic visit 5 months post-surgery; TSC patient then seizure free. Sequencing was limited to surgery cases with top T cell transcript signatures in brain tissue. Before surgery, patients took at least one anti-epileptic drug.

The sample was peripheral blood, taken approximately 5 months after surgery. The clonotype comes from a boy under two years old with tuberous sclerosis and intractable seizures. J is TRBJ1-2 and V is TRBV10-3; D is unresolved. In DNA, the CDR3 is TGTGCCATCAGTGAGAGAGGGCTAAATCGGTATGGCTACACCTTC. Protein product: CAISERGLNRYGYTF.